The T cell receptor (beta chain) described here comes from a study of cytomegalovirus exposure and HLA in healthy donors. Study overall: Among over 350 genotyped donors, 65% to 90% fell in the Caucasian-associated ancestry cluster. Study findings and constraints: Using a false discovery rate of 0.05, a later analysis showed that approximately 16,000 TCR beta sequences were associated with HLA alleles. Only CMV serostatus was available as immune exposure information. Listed as cytomegalovirus-associated were 170 or so TCR beta chains.

This clone was found once. The antigen is undetermined. 13 Jbeta primers and 60 Vbeta primers were used for the PCR. Assay used: immunoSEQ multiplex PCR; TCRdb lists only in-frame clones, some missing. The repertoire includes roughly 150,000 clones, approximately 80% of them detected once, and 13% sits in the top ten. The CDR3 is 16 residues long. Germline CDR1 is SGHRS and CDR2 is YFSETQ. Deletions cut 3 bases from V and 10 bases from J, with 22 bases between. The TCR originated in a man in his forties in good health and CMV-seropositive. The sample taken for sequencing was PBMCs. This chain uses TRBV5-1 with TRBJ2-2; D perhaps matches TRBD2 (6 bases). DNA of the CDR3: TGCGCCAGCAGCTCTCTGGGGACTTTTGGACGTGAGGAGCTGTTTTTT. Its protein product is CASSSLGTFGREELFF.